The 24 T cell receptor beta chains below all came from one sample that was sequenced in a study of cytomegalovirus exposure and HLA in healthy donors. A multiplex PCR was run with 60 Vbeta primers and 13 Jbeta primers. The table came from immunoSEQ multiplex PCR; TCRdb's copy has only in-frame clones and leaves some out. Here the sample spans about 97,000 clones, around four fifths being singletons. Material for sequencing was PBMCs. Every receptor here comes from a man in his forties in good health and CMV-seronegative.

This clone has only a few counts. This sequence joins TRBV7-9 and TRBJ2-7, with D perhaps matching TRBD1 (5 bases). V lost 0 bases and J lost 2, with 14 bases in between. The CDR3 totals 16 residues. Germline V gene lookup returns CDR1 SEHNR and CDR2 FQNEAQ (reference sequence). The DNA of the CDR3 is TGTGCCAGCAGCTTAGCCGAGGCAGGGTCGGCCTACGAGCAGTACGTC. It is translated as CASSLAEAGSAYEQYV.

This clone was observed a handful of times. The chain combines TRBV5-1 with TRBJ2-2; 10 bases fit TRBD1. V was clipped by 3 bases and J by 6 bases; unmatched bases: 5. Germline CDR1 is SGHRS and CDR2 is YFSETQ. The CDR3 runs 15 residues. The CDR3 is CASSWGTGVAGELFF. DNA for the CDR3: TGCGCCAGCAGCTGGGGGACAGGGGTAGCCGGGGAGCTGTTTTTT.

V is TRBV5-4 and J is TRBJ2-4; 11 bases match TRBD2. CDR3 length: 15 residues. CDR1 and CDR2 (germline): SGHNT, YYREEE (reference sequence). J lost 7 bases, V lost 1 base, and 4 bases had no gene match. This CDR3 reads CASSLTSGGMNIQYF. The CDR3 bases are TGTGCCAGCAGCTTGACTAGCGGGGGTATGAACATTCAGTACTTC.

A word on this clone: The germline gene is not matched at one end of the junction; a read error may be the cause. The rearrangement uses TRBV7-9 and TRBJ2-3; 8 positions agree with TRBD2. The CDR3 is 13 residues long. CDR1 is SEHNR, CDR2 FQNEAQ, per germline (reference sequence). CDR3 sequence reads: CSSSTSGGDTQYF. CDR3 nucleotides: TGTTCCAGCAGCACCAGCGGGGGAGATACGCAGTATTTT.

This sequence joins TRBV6-1 and TRBJ2-7; D is unclear. Between the trimmed V and J ends, which lost 8 bases and 3 bases, there was a span of 20 bases. CDR3 size: 15 residues. Germline V lookup: CDR1 MNHNS, CDR2 SASEGT. The CDR3 DNA is TGTGCCAGCCGAGATTCCGGCCAAGACATCTACGAGCAGTACTTC. It translates to CASRDSGQDIYEQYF.

This clone was counted once. The chain employs TRBV5-1 and TRBJ1-1, with D perhaps matching TRBD1 (5 bases). Germline-derived CDR1 and CDR2 are SGHRS and YFSETQ. V was shortened by 4 bases and J by 1 base, with 8 bases between the two germline ends. The CDR3 is 13 amino acids. The CDR3 DNA reads as TGCGCCAGCAGCCCAGGGCCGAACACTGAAGCTTTCTTT. This gives the protein CASSPGPNTEAFF.

This clone was recorded only once. The chain carries TRBV5-4 and TRBJ2-5, with 13 bases matching TRBD2. The DNA end is more similar to TRBJ2-7, so the J call may be wrong. The germline CDR1 and CDR2 sequences are SGHNT and YYREEE (reference sequence). CDR3 length equals 15 residues. Written as DNA, the CDR3 is TGTGCCAGCAGGCAGACTAGCGGGGGGCCCTACGAGCAGTACTTC. It specifies CASRQTSGGPYEQYF.

In regard to this clone: Mismatch with germline at one junction end may stem from a read error. The chain couples TRBV7-9 to TRBJ2-7; 7 bases align to TRBD1. The CDR3 totals 15 residues. Germline loops: CDR1 SEHNR, CDR2 FQNEAQ (reference sequence). CDR3 region: CSSSLDWTGSYEQYF. In nucleotides, the CDR3 is TGTTCCAGCAGCTTAGACTGGACAGGCTCCTACGAGCAGTACTTC.

In this sample, this clone turned up a few times. The chain recombines TRBV9 with TRBJ1-1; 10 bases are a match to TRBD1. CDR1 is SGDLS, CDR2 YYNGEE, per germline. V lost 3 bases, J lost 4 bases, and 12 bases stayed unmatched. This CDR3 has 17 residues. DNA of the CDR3: TGTGCCAGCAGCGCCCAGACAGGGGGCGCGGCGAGCACTGAAGCTTTCTTT. Protein: CASSAQTGGAASTEAFF.

This clone occurred a few times. The J gene is TRBJ2-2, the V gene TRBV5-1; the match to TRBD1 covers 7 bases. V gave up 6 bases and J gave up 4 bases; unmatched junction bases: 6. The CDR3 spans 14 residues. Per the germline V gene, CDR1 is SGHRS and CDR2 is YFSETQ. CDR3 coding DNA: TGCGCCAGCAAGGTGGCAGGGGGCACCGGGGAGCTGTTTTTT. Protein product: CASKVAGGTGELFF.

The chain has TRBV19 and TRBJ1-5, with 7 nucleotides matching TRBD1. With V trimmed by 2 bases and J by 5 bases, 0 bases remained unmatched. The germline gives CDR1 LNHDA, CDR2 SQIVND (reference sequence). The CDR3 has 13 amino acids. CDR3 sequence (DNA): TGTGCCAGTAGTATAACAGGGGATCAGCCCCAGCATTTT. Translated, it gives CASSITGDQPQHF.

This rearrangement joins TRBV5-1 to TRBJ2-3, with TRBD1 matching over 10 bases. This CDR3 comprises 13 residues. The trim removed 7 bases at V and 4 bases at J, leaving 3 bases unmatched. Germline lookup yields CDR1 SGHRS and CDR2 YFSETQ. The chain's CDR3 is CASVGQGADTQYF. As DNA, the CDR3 is TGCGCCAGCGTAGGACAGGGGGCAGATACGCAGTATTTT.

V and J are TRBV6-1 and TRBJ1-4; D is perhaps TRBD1 (6 bases). Trimming shortened V by 3 bases and J by 3 bases, and 17 bases separated the two germline ends. Germline lookup yields CDR1 MNHNS and CDR2 SASEGT. The length of the CDR3 is 17 residues. CDR3 nucleotides: TGTGCCAGCAGTGACAGGGGCATGGGATGGCCTAATGAAAAACTGTTTTTT. Translated, it gives CASSDRGMGWPNEKLFF.

The chain joins TRBV5-4 to TRBJ2-3; TRBD1 matches at 9 bases. Germline V lookup: CDR1 SGHNT, CDR2 YYREEE (reference sequence). Trimming cost V 2 bases and J 3 bases; bases outside gene matches: 7. There are 16 residues in the CDR3. Written as DNA, the CDR3 is TGTGCCAGCAGCTTCAGACAGGGGGGGTGGACAGATACGCAGTATTTT. Translating it yields CASSFRQGGWTDTQYF.

This clone was seen only once. The chain employs TRBV18 and TRBJ2-1; TRBD2 aligns across 7 bases. Germline trimming cut 4 bases from V and 4 bases from J; bases unmatched to any gene: 10. Germline V lookup: CDR1 KGHSH, CDR2 LQKENI. CDR3 size: 16 residues. CDR3 sequence reads: CASSRLAAFSYNEQFF. CDR3 in DNA: TGTGCCAGCTCACGACTAGCAGCTTTCTCGTACAATGAGCAGTTCTTC.

V and J are TRBV29-1 and TRBJ2-1; 11 bases match TRBD1. After removal of 2 bases from V and 4 bases from J, the junction contained 4 bases not matched to a gene. The CDR3 is made up of 15 amino acids. Germline CDR1 is SQVTM and CDR2 is ANQGSEA. The CDR3 DNA sequence: TGCAGCGTTGAACGGCGGGACAGGGGGTACAATGAGCAGTTCTTC. Translated: CSVERRDRGYNEQFF.

The rearrangement joins TRBV6-5 to TRBJ1-3; no definite D call. Germline lookup yields CDR1 MNHEY and CDR2 SVGAGI. V shed 2 bases and J shed 0 bases, with 8 bases lying between them. The CDR3 totals 15 residues. CDR3 DNA sequence: TGTGCCAGCAGTTACAACGGTCCCTCTGGAAACACCATATATTTT. It specifies CASSYNGPSGNTIYF.

V is TRBV6-7 and J is TRBJ2-1; 10 bases fit TRBD1. TRBV6-7 is given ORF status, its function remaining uncertain. The CDR3 consists of 18 residues. After removal of 4 bases from V and 0 bases from J, the junction contained 9 bases not matched to a gene. The CDR3 protein is CASSWPGQGLYSYNEQFF. DNA for the CDR3: TGTGCCAGCAGTTGGCCGGGACAGGGGCTTTACTCCTACAATGAGCAGTTCTTC.

This sequence joins TRBV10-3 and TRBJ2-7, with D possibly being TRBD1 (6 bases). Trimming pared 6 bases from V and 6 bases from J, leaving 15 bases between. The CDR3 is 13 amino acids. Germline V gene sequence: CDR1 ENHRY, CDR2 SYGVKD. The CDR3, as DNA: TGTGCCATCAGAGACACAGGGATGGTCGAGCAGTACTTC. It translates to CAIRDTGMVEQYF.

The rearrangement joins TRBV7-2 to TRBJ1-3; D is undetermined. The V gene's germline CDR1 is SGHTA and CDR2 FQGNSA. V was cut by 2 bases and J by 0 bases, with 8 bases left in between. This CDR3 has 15 amino acids. The CDR3 nucleotides read TGTGCCAGCAGCTTAAATCCCGGCTCTGGAAACACCATATATTTT. This sequence encodes CASSLNPGSGNTIYF.

The chain uses TRBV6-7 and TRBJ1-1; 9 bases fit TRBD1. TRBV6-7 is designated an ORF whose function remains uncertain. The CDR3 spans 16 residues. Trimming removed 5 bases from V and 4 bases from J; junction bases left unmatched: 11. The chain's CDR3 is CASSPPLGQGPTEAFF. The CDR3 coding sequence is TGTGCCAGCAGTCCCCCCCTCGGACAGGGGCCCACTGAAGCTTTCTTT.

The chain is built from TRBV6-1 and TRBJ1-1, with D perhaps matching TRBD1 (5 bases). Trimming took off 5 bases at V and 1 base at J, with 8 bases between the two ends. Germline CDR1 is MNHNS and CDR2 is SASEGT. CDR3 length: 13 amino acids. CDR3 DNA sequence: TGTGCCAGCAGTATCACAGGGAACACTGAAGCTTTCTTT. Encoded protein: CASSITGNTEAFF.

The rearrangement links TRBV5-1 to TRBJ2-6; TRBD1 aligns across 9 bases. The CDR3 spans 17 residues. V shed 3 bases, J shed 0 bases, and the junction held 4 bases outside the gene matches. Germline values: CDR1 SGHRS, CDR2 YFSETQ. The CDR3 is CASSSDRGVSGANVLTF. The CDR3 DNA reads as TGCGCCAGCAGCTCGGACAGGGGTGTCTCTGGGGCCAACGTCCTGACTTTC.

This rearrangement joins TRBV28 to TRBJ1-2; 7 bases are a match to TRBD1. Trimming took 5 bases from V and 2 from J; bases not matched to a gene: 8. The V gene's germline CDR1 is MDHEN and CDR2 SYDVKM. The CDR3 is made up of 15 amino acids. The CDR3 sequence is CASSLNTGANYGYTF. CDR3 nucleotide sequence: TGTGCCAGCAGTCTTAACACAGGGGCGAACTATGGCTACACCTTC.